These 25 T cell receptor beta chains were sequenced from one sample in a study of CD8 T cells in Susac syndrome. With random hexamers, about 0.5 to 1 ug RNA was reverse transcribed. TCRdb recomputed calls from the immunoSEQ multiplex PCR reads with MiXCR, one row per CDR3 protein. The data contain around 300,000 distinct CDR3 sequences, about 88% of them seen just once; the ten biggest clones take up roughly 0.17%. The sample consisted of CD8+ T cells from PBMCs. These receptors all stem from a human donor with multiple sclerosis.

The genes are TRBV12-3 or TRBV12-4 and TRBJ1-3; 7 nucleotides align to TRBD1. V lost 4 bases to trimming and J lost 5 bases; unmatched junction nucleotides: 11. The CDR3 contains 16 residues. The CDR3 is CASSSKDRWYRNTIYF. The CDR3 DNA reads TGTGCCAGCAGTTCCAAGGACAGGTGGTATCGAAACACCATATATTTT.

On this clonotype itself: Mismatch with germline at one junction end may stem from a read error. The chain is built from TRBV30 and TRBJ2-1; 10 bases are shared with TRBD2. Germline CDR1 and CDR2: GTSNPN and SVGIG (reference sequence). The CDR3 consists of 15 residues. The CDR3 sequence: CAWSALAGAGNGQFF. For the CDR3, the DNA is TGTGCCTGGAGCGCCCTAGCGGGAGCCGGGAATGGGCAGTTCTTC. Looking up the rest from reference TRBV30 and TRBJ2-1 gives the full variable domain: SQTIHQWPATLVQPVGSPLSLECTVEGTSNPNLYWYRQAAGRGLQLLFYSVGIGQISSEVPQNLSASRPQDRQFILSSKKLLLSDSGFYLCAWSALAGAGNGQFFGPGTRLTVL.

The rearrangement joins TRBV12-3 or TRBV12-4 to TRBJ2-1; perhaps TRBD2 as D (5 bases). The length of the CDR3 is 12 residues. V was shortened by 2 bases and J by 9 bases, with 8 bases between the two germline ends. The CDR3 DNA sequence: TGTGCCAGCAGTTTAAACGGGGTTGAGCAGTTCTTC. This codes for CASSLNGVEQFF.

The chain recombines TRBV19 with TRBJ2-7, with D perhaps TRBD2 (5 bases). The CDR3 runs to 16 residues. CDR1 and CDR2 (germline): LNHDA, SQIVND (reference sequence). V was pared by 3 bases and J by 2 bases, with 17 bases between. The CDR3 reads CASSISGRTRAYEQYF. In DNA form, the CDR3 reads TGTGCCAGTAGTATCAGCGGCCGCACCCGGGCCTACGAGCAGTACTTC. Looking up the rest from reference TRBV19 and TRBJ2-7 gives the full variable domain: DGGITQSPKYLFRKEGQNVTLSCEQNLNHDAMYWYRQDPGQGLRLIYYSQIVNDFQKGDIAEGYSVSREKKESFPLTVTSAQKNPTAFYLCASSISGRTRAYEQYFGPGTRLTVT.

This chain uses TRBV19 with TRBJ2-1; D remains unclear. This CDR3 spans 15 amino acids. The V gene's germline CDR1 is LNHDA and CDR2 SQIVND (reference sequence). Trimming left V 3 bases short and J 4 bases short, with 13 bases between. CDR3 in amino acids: CASSISSVGYNEQFF. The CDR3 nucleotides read TGTGCCAGTAGTATTTCCAGCGTGGGATACAATGAGCAGTTCTTC.

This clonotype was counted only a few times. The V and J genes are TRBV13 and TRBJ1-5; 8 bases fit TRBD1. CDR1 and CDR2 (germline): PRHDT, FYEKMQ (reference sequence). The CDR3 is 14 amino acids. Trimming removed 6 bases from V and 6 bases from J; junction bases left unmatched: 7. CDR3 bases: TGTGCCAGCAGGCAGAACAGGGGGACTCAGCCCCAGCATTTT. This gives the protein CASRQNRGTQPQHF.

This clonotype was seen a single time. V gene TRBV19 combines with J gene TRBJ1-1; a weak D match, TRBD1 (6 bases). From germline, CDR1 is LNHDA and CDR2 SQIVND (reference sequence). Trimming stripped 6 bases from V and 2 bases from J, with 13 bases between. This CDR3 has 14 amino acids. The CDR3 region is CASSWGAANTEAFF. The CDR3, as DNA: TGTGCCAGTAGCTGGGGGGCCGCAAACACTGAAGCTTTCTTT.

In nucleotides, the CDR3 is TGTGCCAGCAGCCGACCTACGACAGGAGAATACAATCAGCCCCAGCATTTT. It specifies CASSRPTTGEYNQPQHF. V is TRBV7-8 and J is TRBJ1-5; TRBD1 is a possible D gene (6 bases). The germline V gene encodes CDR1 SGHVS and CDR2 FQNEAQ. V was shortened by 5 bases and J by 3 bases, with 20 bases between the two germline ends. The CDR3 is 17 residues long.

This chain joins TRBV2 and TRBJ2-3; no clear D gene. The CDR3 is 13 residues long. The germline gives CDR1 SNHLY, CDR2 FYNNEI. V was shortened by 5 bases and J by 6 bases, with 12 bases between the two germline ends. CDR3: CASSRDIADTQYF. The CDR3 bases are TGTGCCAGCAGTAGAGACATCGCGGATACGCAGTATTTT.

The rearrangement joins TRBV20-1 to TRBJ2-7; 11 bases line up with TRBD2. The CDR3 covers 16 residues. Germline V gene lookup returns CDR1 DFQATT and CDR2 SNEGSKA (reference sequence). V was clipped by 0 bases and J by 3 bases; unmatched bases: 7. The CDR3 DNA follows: TGCAGTGCTAGAGATGAGGGACTAGCGGACTACTACGAGCAGTACTTC. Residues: CSARDEGLADYYEQYF.

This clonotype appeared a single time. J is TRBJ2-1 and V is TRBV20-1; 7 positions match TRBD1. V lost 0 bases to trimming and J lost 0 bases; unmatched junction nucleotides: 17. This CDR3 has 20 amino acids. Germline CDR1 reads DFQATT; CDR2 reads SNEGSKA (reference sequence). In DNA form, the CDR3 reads TGCAGTGCTAGAGATGCTTTGGGACAGCAGACCCCTTACTCCTACAATGAGCAGTTCTTC. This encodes CSARDALGQQTPYSYNEQFF.

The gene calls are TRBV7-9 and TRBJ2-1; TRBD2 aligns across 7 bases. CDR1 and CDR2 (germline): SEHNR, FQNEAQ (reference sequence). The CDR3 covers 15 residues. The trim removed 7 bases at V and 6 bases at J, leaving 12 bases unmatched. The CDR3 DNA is TGTGCCAGCAACCTCCTAGCGGCTACCGCCAATGAGCAGTTCTTC. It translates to CASNLLAATANEQFF. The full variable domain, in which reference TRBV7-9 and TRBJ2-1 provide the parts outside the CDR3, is DTGVSQNPRHKITKRGQNVTFRCDPISEHNRLYWYRQTLGQGPEFLTYFQNEAQLEKSRLLSDRFSAERPKGSFSTLEIQRTEQGDSAMYLCASNLLAATANEQFFGPGTRLTVL.

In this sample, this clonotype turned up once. DNA for the CDR3: TGTGCCAGCAGCTTGGGAGCGACGAACACTGAAGCTTTCTTT. It specifies CASSLGATNTEAFF. This chain joins TRBV5-8 and TRBJ1-1; no definite D call. The CDR3 loop spans 14 amino acids. Trimming cost V 0 bases and J 1 base, with 7 bases left between them. CDR1 and CDR2 from the germline V gene are SGHTS and YDEGEE.

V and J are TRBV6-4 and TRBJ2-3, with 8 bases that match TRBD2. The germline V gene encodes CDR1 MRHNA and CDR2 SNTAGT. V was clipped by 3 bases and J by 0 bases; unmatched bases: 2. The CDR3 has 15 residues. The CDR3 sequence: CASSELADSTDTQYF. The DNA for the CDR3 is TGTGCCAGCAGTGAACTAGCGGATAGCACAGATACGCAGTATTTT.

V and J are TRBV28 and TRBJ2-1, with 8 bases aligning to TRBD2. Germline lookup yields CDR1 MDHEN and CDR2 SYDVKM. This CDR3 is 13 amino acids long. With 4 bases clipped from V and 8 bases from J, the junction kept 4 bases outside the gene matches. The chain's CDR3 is CASSSGLADEQFF. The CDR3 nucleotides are TGTGCCAGCAGTTCCGGACTAGCTGATGAGCAGTTCTTC.

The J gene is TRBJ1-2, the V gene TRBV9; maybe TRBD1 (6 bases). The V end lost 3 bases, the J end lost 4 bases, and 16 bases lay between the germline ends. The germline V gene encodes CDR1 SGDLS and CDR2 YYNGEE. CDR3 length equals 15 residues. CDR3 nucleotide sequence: TGTGCCAGCAGCGGGTCAAACAGGGCTGGCTATGGCTACACCTTC. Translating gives CASSGSNRAGYGYTF.

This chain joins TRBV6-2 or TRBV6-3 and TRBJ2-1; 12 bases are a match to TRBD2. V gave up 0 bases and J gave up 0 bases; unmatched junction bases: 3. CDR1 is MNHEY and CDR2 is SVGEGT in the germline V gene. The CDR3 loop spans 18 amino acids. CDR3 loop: CASSYSKTSGSSYNEQFF. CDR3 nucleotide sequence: TGTGCCAGCAGTTACTCAAAGACTAGCGGGAGCTCCTACAATGAGCAGTTCTTC.

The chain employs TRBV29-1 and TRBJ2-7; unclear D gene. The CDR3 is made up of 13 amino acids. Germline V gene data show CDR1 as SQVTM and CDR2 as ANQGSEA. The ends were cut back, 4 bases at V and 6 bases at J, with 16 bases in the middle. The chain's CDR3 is CSVGSLPSVEQYF. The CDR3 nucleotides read TGCAGCGTTGGATCGTTACCTTCGGTCGAGCAGTACTTC.

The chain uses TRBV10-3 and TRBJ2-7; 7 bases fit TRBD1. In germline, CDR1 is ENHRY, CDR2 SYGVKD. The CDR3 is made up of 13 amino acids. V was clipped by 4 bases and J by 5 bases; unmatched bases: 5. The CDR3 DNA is TGTGCCATCAGTGCCGACAGGGTGAACGAGCAGTACTTC. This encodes CAISADRVNEQYF.

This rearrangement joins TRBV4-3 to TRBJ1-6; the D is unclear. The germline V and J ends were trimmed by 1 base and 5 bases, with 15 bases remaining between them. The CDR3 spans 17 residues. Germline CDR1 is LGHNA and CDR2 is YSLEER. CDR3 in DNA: TGCGCCAGCAGCCAAGCCCTTATAAGGAGGAATAATTCACCCCTCCACTTT. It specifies CASSQALIRRNNSPLHF.

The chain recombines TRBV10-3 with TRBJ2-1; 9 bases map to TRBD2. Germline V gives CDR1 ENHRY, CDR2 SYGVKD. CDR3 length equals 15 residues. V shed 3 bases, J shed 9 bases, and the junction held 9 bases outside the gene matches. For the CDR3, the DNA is TGTGCCATCAGTGATGGTAGCGGGAGTAGGGGTGAGCAGTTCTTC. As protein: CAISDGSGSRGEQFF.

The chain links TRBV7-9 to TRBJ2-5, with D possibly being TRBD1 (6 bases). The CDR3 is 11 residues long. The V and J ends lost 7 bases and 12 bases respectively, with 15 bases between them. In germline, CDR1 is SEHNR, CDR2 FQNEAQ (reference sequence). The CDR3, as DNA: TGTGCCAGCACAGGGGCGGCCGGGGAGTACTTC. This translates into CASTGAAGEYF.

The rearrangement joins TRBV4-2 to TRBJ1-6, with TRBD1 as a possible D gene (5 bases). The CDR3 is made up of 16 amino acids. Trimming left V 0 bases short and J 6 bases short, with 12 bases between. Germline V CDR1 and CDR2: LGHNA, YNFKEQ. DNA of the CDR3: TGTGCCAGCAGCCAAGATCCAGGGTTGGGTAATTCACCCCTCCACTTT. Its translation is CASSQDPGLGNSPLHF.

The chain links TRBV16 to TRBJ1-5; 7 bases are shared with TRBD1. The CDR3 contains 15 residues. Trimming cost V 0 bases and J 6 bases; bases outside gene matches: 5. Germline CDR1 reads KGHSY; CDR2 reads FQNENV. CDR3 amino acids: CASSQSAGGGQPQHF. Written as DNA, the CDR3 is TGTGCCAGCAGCCAATCAGCAGGGGGTGGTCAGCCCCAGCATTTT.

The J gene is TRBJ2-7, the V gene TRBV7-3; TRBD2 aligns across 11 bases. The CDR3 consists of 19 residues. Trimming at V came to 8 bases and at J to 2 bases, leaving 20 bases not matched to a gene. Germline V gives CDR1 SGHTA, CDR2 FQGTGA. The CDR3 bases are TGTGCCAGCCCACACCCAACCCATAGCGGGAGGGCCCGCCCCTACGAGCAGTACTTC. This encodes CASPHPTHSGRARPYEQYF.